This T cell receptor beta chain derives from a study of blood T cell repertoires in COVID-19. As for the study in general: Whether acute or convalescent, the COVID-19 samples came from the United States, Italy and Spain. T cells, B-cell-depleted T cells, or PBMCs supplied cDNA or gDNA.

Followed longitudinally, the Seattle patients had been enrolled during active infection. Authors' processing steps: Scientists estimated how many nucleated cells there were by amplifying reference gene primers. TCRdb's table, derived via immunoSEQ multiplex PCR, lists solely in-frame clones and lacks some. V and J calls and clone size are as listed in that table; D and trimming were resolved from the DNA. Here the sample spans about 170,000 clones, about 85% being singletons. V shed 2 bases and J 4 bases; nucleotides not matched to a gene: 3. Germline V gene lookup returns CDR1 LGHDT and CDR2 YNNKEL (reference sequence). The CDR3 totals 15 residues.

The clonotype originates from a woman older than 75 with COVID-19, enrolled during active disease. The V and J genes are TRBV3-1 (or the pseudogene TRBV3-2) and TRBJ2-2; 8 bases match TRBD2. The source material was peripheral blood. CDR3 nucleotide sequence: TGTGCCAGCAGCCAATTAGCGGGGACCACCGGGGAGCTGTTTTTT. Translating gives CASSQLAGTTGELFF.